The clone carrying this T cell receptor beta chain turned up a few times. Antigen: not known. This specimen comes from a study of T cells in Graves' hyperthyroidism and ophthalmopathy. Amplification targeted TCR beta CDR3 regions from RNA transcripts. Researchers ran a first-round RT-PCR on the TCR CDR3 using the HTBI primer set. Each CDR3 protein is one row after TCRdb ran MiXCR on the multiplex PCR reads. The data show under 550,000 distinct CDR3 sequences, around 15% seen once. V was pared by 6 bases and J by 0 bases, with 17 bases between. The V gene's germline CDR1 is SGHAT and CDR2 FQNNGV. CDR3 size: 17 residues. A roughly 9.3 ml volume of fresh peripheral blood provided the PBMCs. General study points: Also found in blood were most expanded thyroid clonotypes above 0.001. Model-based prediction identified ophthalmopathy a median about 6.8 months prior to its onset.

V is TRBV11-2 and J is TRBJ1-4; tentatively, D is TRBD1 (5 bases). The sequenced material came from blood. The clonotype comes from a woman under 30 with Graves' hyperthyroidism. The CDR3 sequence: CASSRAPRGATNEKLFF. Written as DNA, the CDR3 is TGTGCCAGCAGTCGGGCGCCTCGGGGGGCAACTAATGAAAAACTGTTTTTT.